The clone carrying this TCR beta chain appeared a single time. Its target is not known. Germline V gene lookup returns CDR1 KGHDR and CDR2 SFDVKD. CDR3 length: 13 amino acids. Trimming cost V 7 bases and J 5 bases, with 10 bases left between them. Investigators profiled TCR beta VDJ and CDR3 from genomic DNA template. TCRdb fed the reads into MiXCR, producing one record per CDR3 protein. The table lists about 210,000 distinct CDR3 sequences, over 60% of them singletons. These data are taken from a study of CD8+CD57+ T cells in acquired aplastic anemia. The wider study: The study obtained an average of around 3.4 ug of DNA from sorted CD4+ and CD8+ cells. Healthy donors had, on average, roughly 9.9 million reads for their CD4+ cells.

Study observations and caveats: In CD8+ cells, Simpson's diversity showed no significant difference between patients and controls. Patients and controls shared 25 to 30 CD8+ CDR3 sequences, highly expressed in patients.

The V gene is TRBV24-1, the J gene TRBJ2-2, with a weak D call TRBD2 (5 bases). The sequenced sample consisted of sorted CD4+, CD8+, or CD8+CD57+ T cells (not recorded which) from PBMCs. This clonotype was obtained from a human donor in good health. CDR3 residues: CATRARETGELFF. In nucleotides, the CDR3 is TGTGCCACCAGAGCGAGGGAGACCGGGGAGCTGTTTTTT.